This section outlines one T cell receptor (beta chain) sequence together with its context. Looked up from germline, CDR1 is LNHDA and CDR2 is SQIVND (reference sequence). V lost 4 bases and J 0 bases, leaving 7 bases between the germline ends. The CDR3 totals 14 residues. This sample is drawn from a study of blood T cell repertoires in COVID-19. Whole-study context: The analysed material was cDNA or gDNA that came from T cells, B-cell-depleted T cells, or PBMCs.

Profiling relied on immunoSEQ multiplex PCR, and the TCRdb table lists in-frame clones only, not all of them. The sample carries 95,000 to 120,000 clones, over 75% recorded once. This chain links TRBV19 with TRBJ1-3; no firm D call. The clonotype originates from a woman aged 70 to 79 who had recovered from COVID-19. Sequenced: peripheral blood. CDR3 DNA: TGTGCCAGTAGTAGAGGAAACTCTGGAAACACCATATATTTT. Protein product: CASSRGNSGNTIYF. Combining the CDR3 with reference TRBV19 and TRBJ1-3 gives the whole variable domain DGGITQSPKYLFRKEGQNVTLSCEQNLNHDAMYWYRQDPGQGLRLIYYSQIVNDFQKGDIAEGYSVSREKKESFPLTVTSAQKNPTAFYLCASSRGNSGNTIYFGEGSWLTVV.